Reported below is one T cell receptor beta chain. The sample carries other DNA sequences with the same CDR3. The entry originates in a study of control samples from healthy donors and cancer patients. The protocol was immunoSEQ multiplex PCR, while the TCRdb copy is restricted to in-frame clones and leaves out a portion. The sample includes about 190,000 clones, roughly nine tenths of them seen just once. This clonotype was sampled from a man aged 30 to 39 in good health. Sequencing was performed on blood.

CDR3 residues: CASSLEQYNSPLHF. CDR3 nucleotides: TGTGCCAGCAGCTTAGAACAGTATAATTCACCCCTCCACTTT. The rearrangement joins TRBV7-9 to TRBJ1-6; D not certain. Between the trimmed V and J ends, which lost 1 base and 4 bases, there was a span of 5 bases. The CDR3 loop spans 14 amino acids. CDR1 SEHNR and CDR2 FQNEAQ come from the germline V gene (reference sequence). The whole variable domain, remainder taken from reference TRBV7-9 and TRBJ1-6, is DTGVSQNPRHKITKRGQNVTFRCDPISEHNRLYWYRQTLGQGPEFLTYFQNEAQLEKSRLLSDRFSAERPKGSFSTLEIQRTEQGDSAMYLCASSLEQYNSPLHFGNGTRLTVT.